The 32 T cell receptor beta chains below all came from one sample that was sequenced in a study of cytomegalovirus exposure and HLA in healthy donors. Amplification used 60 Vbeta primers and 13 Jbeta primers. Here immunoSEQ multiplex PCR was the method, and the copy in TCRdb shows in-frame clones only, minus some. The profile covers about 150,000 clones, with more than 70% appearing a single time and about 11% taken by the ten largest. The sequencing input was PBMCs. All receptors come from a young man in good health and CMV-seropositive.

This chain connects TRBV2 to TRBJ2-1; 11 positions agree with TRBD2. Trimming at V came to 8 bases and at J to 5 bases, leaving 11 bases not matched to a gene. Germline-derived CDR1 and CDR2 are SNHLY and FYNNEI. The CDR3 extends over 16 amino acids. DNA for the CDR3: TGTGCCAGCTTGGCCCCGGGGACTAGCGGACACAATGAGCAGTTCTTC. The encoded protein is CASLAPGTSGHNEQFF.

CDR3: CASSLEPLRTATIGANVLTF. CDR3 in DNA: TGTGCCAGTAGTCTTGAACCCTTAAGGACAGCTACTATTGGGGCCAACGTCCTGACTTTC. This rearrangement joins TRBV19 to TRBJ2-6, with D maybe TRBD1 (6 bases). CDR1 is LNHDA, CDR2 SQIVND, per germline (reference sequence). V lost 5 bases and J 3 bases, leaving 26 bases between the germline ends. The CDR3 covers 20 residues.

This clone has just a few counts. The chain carries TRBV30 and TRBJ2-7; tentative D call: TRBD2 (6 bases). V dropped 4 bases and J dropped 5 bases, with 15 bases sitting between them. The CDR3 is 13 residues long. Per germline, CDR1 GTSNPN and CDR2 SVGIG (reference sequence). CDR3 in DNA: TGTGCCTGGACCGGGAGCCCAGCAGACGAGCAGTACTTC. Translation gives CAWTGSPADEQYF.

V usage is TRBV28 and J usage is TRBJ1-2; TRBD1 matches 7 bases. Trimming removed 6 bases from V and 2 bases from J; junction bases left unmatched: 6. Germline V gene lookup returns CDR1 MDHEN and CDR2 SYDVKM. The CDR3 contains 14 residues. This CDR3 reads CASSYGTANYGYTF. CDR3 coding DNA: TGTGCCAGCAGCTATGGGACAGCGAACTATGGCTACACCTTC.

This chain links TRBV4-1 with TRBJ2-7; 11 bases fit TRBD1. After removal of 6 bases from V and 0 bases from J, the junction contained 10 bases not matched to a gene. Germline V gene lookup returns CDR1 MGHRA and CDR2 YSYEKL. The CDR3 extends over 17 amino acids. CDR3 loop: CASRQRDGTGGSYEQYF. Here the CDR3 DNA reads TGCGCCAGCAGACAAAGGGACGGGACAGGGGGCTCCTACGAGCAGTACTTC.

The chain employs TRBV13 and TRBJ2-7; a weak D match, TRBD2 (6 bases). Trimming pared 5 bases from V and 4 bases from J, leaving 15 bases between. Germline V gene lookup returns CDR1 PRHDT and CDR2 FYEKMQ (reference sequence). This CDR3 comprises 14 residues. The DNA of the CDR3 is TGTGCCAGCAGCGCGGGACCGGGAAGGTACGAGCAGTACTTC. Encoded protein: CASSAGPGRYEQYF. Full variable domain (rest looked up from reference TRBV13 and TRBJ2-7): AAGVIQSPRHLIKEKRETATLKCYPIPRHDTVYWYQQGPGQDPQFLISFYEKMQSDKGSIPDRFSAQQFSDYHSELNMSSLELGDSALYFCASSAGPGRYEQYFGPGTRLTVT.

This clone has just a few counts. The chain has TRBV2 and TRBJ2-5, with 11 bases identical to TRBD2. Per the germline V gene, CDR1 is SNHLY and CDR2 is FYNNEI. Trimming cost V 10 bases and J 2 bases; bases outside gene matches: 0. There are 12 residues in the CDR3. This CDR3 reads CATSGGQETQYF. The CDR3, as DNA: TGTGCCACTAGCGGGGGGCAAGAGACCCAGTACTTC.

The table lists this clone with a few counts. The gene calls are TRBV9 and TRBJ2-1; D not resolved. The germline V gene has CDR1 SGDLS and CDR2 YYNGEE. There are 16 residues in the CDR3. V lost 3 bases, J lost 4 bases, and 17 bases lay in between. The CDR3 DNA sequence: TGTGCCAGCAGCGGAAACCGAGGAAGCAGTTACAATGAGCAGTTCTTC. Translated, it gives CASSGNRGSSYNEQFF.

This chain links TRBV28 with TRBJ2-3, with D possibly being TRBD2 (6 bases). Trimming stripped 11 bases from V and 0 bases from J, with 21 bases between. The CDR3 has 16 residues. The V gene's germline CDR1 is MDHEN and CDR2 SYDVKM. The CDR3 nucleotides read TGTGCCGCCCTACGGGACTCCTCGTTTAGCACAGATACGCAGTATTTT. This codes for CAALRDSSFSTDTQYF.

This rearrangement joins TRBV28 to TRBJ2-3; the D gene is possibly TRBD2 (6 bases). The germline CDR1 and CDR2 sequences are MDHEN and SYDVKM. Trimming cost V 2 bases and J 4 bases, with 10 bases left between them. The CDR3 covers 14 residues. The CDR3 DNA sequence: TGTGCCAGCAGTTTACCCTCGGGGGCAGATACGCAGTATTTT. Protein product: CASSLPSGADTQYF.

The V and J genes are TRBV30 and TRBJ2-7; a weak D match, TRBD1 (6 bases). The germline V gene has CDR1 GTSNPN and CDR2 SVGIG (reference sequence). The CDR3 covers 15 residues. V was clipped by 4 bases and J by 3 bases, with 19 bases between them. The CDR3 sequence: CAWNRQALGFYEQYF. The CDR3 DNA is TGTGCCTGGAATCGACAGGCCCTCGGCTTCTACGAGCAGTACTTC.

V is TRBV19 and J is TRBJ1-5; 10 bases are shared with TRBD1. Germline-derived CDR1 and CDR2 are LNHDA and SQIVND (reference sequence). Losses at the gene ends were 4 bases for V and 2 bases for J; bases not matched to a gene: 8. The CDR3 consists of 17 residues. CDR3 region: CASSTRQGARGNQPQHF. CDR3 coding DNA: TGTGCCAGTAGTACCCGACAGGGGGCGAGAGGCAATCAGCCCCAGCATTTT. Full variable domain (missing parts from reference TRBV19 and TRBJ1-5): DGGITQSPKYLFRKEGQNVTLSCEQNLNHDAMYWYRQDPGQGLRLIYYSQIVNDFQKGDIAEGYSVSREKKESFPLTVTSAQKNPTAFYLCASSTRQGARGNQPQHFGDGTRLSIL.

This clone turned up a few times. This chain joins TRBV28 and TRBJ2-7; the D is unclear. Germline V gene lookup returns CDR1 MDHEN and CDR2 SYDVKM. The ends were cut back, 2 bases at V and 3 bases at J, with 11 bases in the middle. CDR3 length equals 14 residues. The CDR3 region has the DNA TGTGCCAGCAGTTTAACTACCCTGAGCTACGAGCAGTACTTC. As protein: CASSLTTLSYEQYF.

This clone was counted only a few times. This rearrangement joins TRBV7-6 to TRBJ2-7, with no clear D. Germline CDR1 and CDR2: SGHVS and FNYEAQ. V lost 1 base to trimming and J lost 3 bases, with 7 bases between them. The CDR3 is made up of 13 amino acids. The CDR3 here is CASSLDIVYEQYF. CDR3 DNA sequence: TGTGCCAGCAGCTTAGATATAGTCTACGAGCAGTACTTC. Based on the CDR3 plus reference TRBV7-6 and TRBJ2-7, the full variable domain is GAGVSQSPRYKVTKRGQDVALRCDPISGHVSLYWYRQALGQGPEFLTYFNYEAQQDKSGLPNDRFSAERPEGSISTLTIQRTEQRDSAMYRCASSLDIVYEQYFGPGTRLTVT.

In this sample, this clone turned up once. This chain joins TRBV6-5 and TRBJ2-7, with a weak D call TRBD1 (5 bases). V was shortened by 2 bases and J by 3 bases, with 5 bases between the two germline ends. CDR3 length equals 12 residues. CDR1 and CDR2 from the germline V gene are MNHEY and SVGAGI. CDR3 nucleotide sequence: TGTGCCAGCAGTTACGACAGCTACGAGCAGTACTTC. It codes for CASSYDSYEQYF.

This chain uses TRBV27 with TRBJ2-7; TRBD1 aligns across 9 bases. CDR1 MNHEY and CDR2 SMNVEV come from the germline V gene (reference sequence). V gave up 6 bases and J gave up 4 bases; unmatched junction bases: 7. The CDR3 extends over 14 amino acids. As DNA, the CDR3 is TGTGCCAGCAGGCGGGGGACAGGGAAATACGAGCAGTACTTC. It encodes CASRRGTGKYEQYF.

The gene calls are TRBV7-5 and TRBJ2-6; the table's D call, TRBD1, has no DNA check behind it. TRBV7-5 is shown as a pseudogene. The CDR3 is made up of 18 amino acids. CDR3 DNA sequence: TGTGTCAGAAGCTTACGAGGGGGCGAGGGCTCTGGGGCCAACGTCCTGACTTTC. This gives the protein CVRSLRGGEGSGANVLTF.

The J gene is TRBJ2-7, the V gene TRBV27, with D maybe TRBD1 (6 bases). Between the trimmed V and J ends, which lost 0 bases and 3 bases, there was a span of 15 bases. CDR1 is MNHEY, CDR2 SMNVEV, per germline (reference sequence). The CDR3 length is 16 residues. The CDR3 region has the DNA TGTGCCAGCAGTTTATCCGCCTCACAGGGATACTACGAGCAGTACTTC. Translated, it gives CASSLSASQGYYEQYF.

This clone occurred once. The CDR3 DNA reads TGTGCCAGCAGTTTCCTGCGTGGTAGCGGGAGCCCCTTCCACAATGAGCAGTTCTTC. Encoded protein: CASSFLRGSGSPFHNEQFF. This chain connects TRBV27 to TRBJ2-1; 9 bases are shared with TRBD2. The V gene end was trimmed by 3 bases and the J gene end by 5 bases; junction bases not matched to a gene: 17. The CDR3 has 19 residues. Germline CDR1 reads MNHEY; CDR2 reads SMNVEV (reference sequence).

The rearrangement uses TRBV2 and TRBJ2-3; 11 nucleotides match TRBD2. The CDR3 consists of 16 residues. Losses at the gene ends were 6 bases for V and 0 bases for J; bases not matched to a gene: 5. Germline V gene sequence: CDR1 SNHLY, CDR2 FYNNEI. CDR3 in amino acids: CASRKGLAASTDTQYF. CDR3 bases: TGTGCCAGCAGGAAGGGACTAGCGGCAAGCACAGATACGCAGTATTTT.

V gene TRBV28 combines with J gene TRBJ1-1, with TRBD1 matching 7 bases. The CDR3 is 15 amino acids. The V gene end was trimmed by 8 bases and the J gene end by 5 bases; junction bases not matched to a gene: 14. Germline CDR1 and CDR2: MDHEN and SYDVKM. In DNA, the CDR3 is TGTGCCAGCCCACCTTCAGGGGGAGATCGGACTGAAGCTTTCTTT. Protein sequence: CASPPSGGDRTEAFF.

This chain links TRBV28 with TRBJ2-7; 12 nucleotides match TRBD2. Looked up from germline, CDR1 is MDHEN and CDR2 is SYDVKM. The V gene end was trimmed by 8 bases and the J gene end by 2 bases; junction bases not matched to a gene: 4. The CDR3 is 14 amino acids. The chain's CDR3 is CASEPSGRAYEQYF. In DNA, the CDR3 is TGTGCCAGCGAGCCTAGCGGGAGGGCCTACGAGCAGTACTTC. The variable domain in full, with the rest retrieved from reference TRBV28 and TRBJ2-7, is DVKVTQSSRYLVKRTGEKVFLECVQDMDHENMFWYRQDPGLGLRLIYFSYDVKMKEKGDIPEGYSVSREKKERFSLILESASTNQTSMYLCASEPSGRAYEQYFGPGTRLTVT.

This rearrangement joins TRBV7-3 to TRBJ2-3; D remains ambiguous. Trimming removed 0 bases at V and 6 bases at J, with 7 bases between. The CDR3 is made up of 13 amino acids. Germline V CDR1 and CDR2: SGHTA, FQGTGA. The CDR3 loop reads CASSLTPRDTQYF. CDR3 bases: TGTGCCAGCAGCTTAACTCCGCGGGATACGCAGTATTTT.

This clone occurred a few times. The J gene is TRBJ2-2, the V gene TRBV15, with 13 bases that match TRBD2. V was pared by 3 bases and J by 7 bases, with 5 bases of the junction left unmatched. This CDR3 is 16 amino acids long. Germline V lookup: CDR1 LNHNV, CDR2 YYDKDF (reference sequence). As DNA, the CDR3 is TGTGCCACCAGCAGTGGGGGGACTAGCGGGATCGGGGAGCTGTTTTTT. Translating it yields CATSSGGTSGIGELFF.

The chain is built from TRBV15 and TRBJ2-7, with D possibly being TRBD1 (6 bases). The germline V gene has CDR1 LNHNV and CDR2 YYDKDF (reference sequence). Trimming left V 0 bases short and J 6 bases short, with 9 bases between. The CDR3 loop spans 13 amino acids. CDR3 sequence: CATSREGGCEQYF. In DNA form, the CDR3 reads TGTGCCACCAGCAGAGAAGGGGGTTGCGAGCAGTACTTC. The full variable domain, with the rest looked up from reference TRBV15 and TRBJ2-7, is DAMVIQNPRYQVTQFGKPVTLSCSQTLNHNVMYWYQQKSSQAPKLLFHYYDKDFNNEADTPDNFQSRRPNTSFCFLDIRSPGLGDTAMYLCATSREGGCEQYFGPGTRLTVT.

This clone was picked up a small number of times. CDR3 residues: CASSQDGLAGGLNEQYF. CDR3 in DNA: TGTGCCAGCAGCCAAGATGGCCTAGCGGGAGGGTTGAACGAGCAGTACTTC. The chain is built from TRBV4-2 and TRBJ2-7, with 12 bases aligning to TRBD2. Germline CDR1 and CDR2: LGHNA and YNFKEQ. The CDR3 consists of 17 residues. V dropped 0 bases and J dropped 5; count of bases not matched to a gene: 8.

The genes are TRBV7-3 and TRBJ2-3; 11 bases align to TRBD2. This CDR3 region has 14 residues. The V gene end was trimmed by 4 bases and the J gene end by 5 bases; junction bases not matched to a gene: 2. Germline V gene sequence: CDR1 SGHTA, CDR2 FQGTGA. The CDR3 DNA reads as TGTGCCAGCAGCTCTGGACTAGCGGGAGATACGCAGTATTTT. Amino acids: CASSSGLAGDTQYF.

In the case of this clone: One end of the junction varies from germline; a read error may be responsible. This chain connects TRBV7-9 to TRBJ2-6, with D perhaps matching TRBD2 (5 bases). The CDR3 consists of 17 residues. Per the germline V gene, CDR1 is SEHNR and CDR2 is FQNEAQ (reference sequence). The CDR3 reads CSSSAWGDFSGANVLTF. Written as DNA, the CDR3 is TGTTCCAGCAGCGCTTGGGGAGACTTCTCTGGGGCCAACGTCCTGACTTTC.

About this clone itself: Germline is not matched at one junction end, which may reflect a read error. V usage is TRBV7-9 and J usage is TRBJ2-7, with D maybe TRBD2 (5 bases). Germline V gene lookup returns CDR1 SEHNR and CDR2 FQNEAQ (reference sequence). The CDR3 totals 15 residues. The chain's CDR3 is CSSSLRTGFLYEQYF. CDR3 nucleotide sequence: TGTTCCAGCAGCTTAAGGACTGGCTTCCTCTACGAGCAGTACTTC.

The chain links TRBV4-1 to TRBJ2-7; TRBD1 is a possible D gene (5 bases). This CDR3 contains 15 residues. Between the trimmed V and J ends, which lost 0 bases and 7 bases, there was a span of 16 bases. Per germline, CDR1 MGHRA and CDR2 YSYEKL. CDR3 protein: CASSQDTLTEEEQYF. For the CDR3, the DNA is TGCGCCAGCAGCCAAGATACGTTGACAGAGGAGGAGCAGTACTTC.

In this sample, this clone turned up a few times. One end of the junction is discordant with germline, which a read error may explain. The CDR3 coding sequence is TGTGCCAGCAGTTTCCCCAGGGGTTTTGACTATGGCTACCCCTTC. Its translation is CASSFPRGFDYGYPF. The chain links TRBV6-6 to TRBJ1-2; tentative D call: TRBD1 (6 bases). Per germline, CDR1 MNHNY and CDR2 SVGAGI (reference sequence). There are 15 residues in the CDR3.

V and J are TRBV15 and TRBJ2-1; the match to TRBD2 covers 8 bases. V gave up 0 bases and J gave up 4 bases; unmatched junction bases: 11. The CDR3 runs to 18 residues. Looked up from germline, CDR1 is LNHNV and CDR2 is YYDKDF (reference sequence). CDR3 bases: TGTGCCACCAGCAGAGATCGGATTGCTAGCGGGCTTTACAATGAGCAGTTCTTC. Its translation: CATSRDRIASGLYNEQFF.